This entry lists 27 T cell receptor beta chains sequenced from one sample in a study of beta chain features in type 1 diabetes. The sequenced template was cDNA made from the entire isolated RNA. Using immunoSEQ multiplex PCR, the repertoire was profiled, and TCRdb retains in-frame clones only, with some absent. In the table there are hundreds of thousands of clones, approximately 11% of which are singletons. The material sequenced was naive CD4+ T cells from blood. The receptors here all came from a woman in her twenties or thirties in good health.

This clone was found a few times. The chain joins TRBV25-1 to TRBJ1-4; D might be TRBD1 (5 bases). V was trimmed by 6 bases and J by 8 bases, leaving 16 bases between them. CDR1 MGHDK and CDR2 SYGVNS come from the germline V gene. This CDR3 is 14 amino acids long. CDR3 in DNA: TGTGCCAGCAGCAGAGCAGGGCTTTGGGAAAAACTGTTTTTT. Translating gives CASSRAGLWEKLFF.

V gene TRBV2 combines with J gene TRBJ1-2; TRBD1 matches at 10 bases. CDR3 size: 14 residues. The J segment lost 7 bases and the V segment lost 8 bases, leaving 10 bases of the junction unmatched. Germline V gives CDR1 SNHLY, CDR2 FYNNEI. In DNA, the CDR3 is TGTGCCAGCTTGAGACAGGGGGCGCAACCTGGCTACACCTTC. Translated, it gives CASLRQGAQPGYTF.

This clone showed up just a few times. The CDR3 is CASHRSNQPQHF. In DNA, the CDR3 is TGTGCCAGTCACAGGTCCAATCAGCCCCAGCATTTT. V gene TRBV28 combines with J gene TRBJ1-5, with D possibly matching TRBD1 (5 bases). This CDR3 is 12 amino acids long. Germline values: CDR1 MDHEN, CDR2 SYDVKM. V gave up 9 bases and J gave up 3 bases, with 9 bases separating them.

V gene TRBV18 combines with J gene TRBJ2-5; no reliable D call. Germline V gene sequence: CDR1 KGHSH, CDR2 LQKENI. The V end was cut by 6 bases, the J end by 3 bases, with 8 bases between. The CDR3 contains 12 residues. CDR3 sequence (DNA): TGTGCCAGCTCCCAACCGGAAGAGACCCAGTACTTC. Protein: CASSQPEETQYF.

This clone showed up just once. The chain links TRBV7-3 to TRBJ2-7; the D gene is possibly TRBD1 (6 bases). Germline V CDR1 and CDR2: SGHTA, FQGTGA. Trimming left V 5 bases short and J 1 base short, with 21 bases between. This CDR3 spans 17 amino acids. The chain's CDR3 is CASSPPRGSTKSYEQYF. Here the CDR3 DNA reads TGTGCCAGCAGCCCCCCAAGGGGGAGCACCAAATCCTACGAGCAGTACTTC.

The rearrangement joins TRBV4-3 to TRBJ2-3, with TRBD2 matching 7 bases. Germline-derived CDR1 and CDR2 are LGHNA and YSLEER. V lost 1 base to trimming and J lost 3 bases; unmatched junction nucleotides: 13. The CDR3 sequence is 18 residues long. CDR3 sequence: CASSQGGGTLMATDTQYF. CDR3 nucleotide sequence: TGCGCCAGCAGCCAAGGGGGAGGGACTCTGATGGCTACAGATACGCAGTATTTT.

This clone was observed a handful of times. This rearrangement joins TRBV12-5 to TRBJ2-1; 10 bases align to TRBD2. There are 17 residues in the CDR3. The V gene's germline CDR1 is LGHNT and CDR2 FRNRAP. Germline trimming cut 0 bases from V and 8 bases from J; bases unmatched to any gene: 10. The CDR3 region has the DNA TGTGCTAGTGGTTTGGTACGGGGTTCTAGCGGGAGCCATGAGCAGTTCTTC. This sequence encodes CASGLVRGSSGSHEQFF.

The chain couples TRBV28 to TRBJ2-6; 7 nucleotides match TRBD1. Trimming at V came to 4 bases and at J to 1 base, leaving 4 bases not matched to a gene. Looked up from germline, CDR1 is MDHEN and CDR2 is SYDVKM. This CDR3 is 16 amino acids long. The CDR3 loop is CASSYYRGSGANVLTF. The CDR3 DNA is TGTGCCAGCAGTTACTACAGGGGTTCTGGGGCCAACGTCCTGACTTTC.

This clone was detected only a few times. The V call is TRBV7-2, the J call TRBJ2-3, with 7 bases lining up with TRBD2. The CDR3 totals 14 residues. V trimming: 5 bases; J trimming: 3 bases; junction bases outside the gene matches: 5. Germline CDR1 and CDR2: SGHTA and FQGNSA. DNA for the CDR3: TGTGCCAGCAGCAAGGGAGGGCCGACAGATACGCAGTATTTT. This codes for CASSKGGPTDTQYF.

The chain uses TRBV5-1 and TRBJ1-4, with D tentatively TRBD1 (5 bases). CDR1 and CDR2 from the germline V gene are SGHRS and YFSETQ. V lost 2 bases, J lost 8 bases, and 13 bases lay in between. CDR3 length: 14 residues. The CDR3 coding sequence is TGCGCCAGCAGCTTTGCAGGGTTTCGGGAAAAACTGTTTTTT. Translation: CASSFAGFREKLFF. The variable domain in full, with the rest retrieved from reference TRBV5-1 and TRBJ1-4, is KAGVTQTPRYLIKTRGQQVTLSCSPISGHRSVSWYQQTPGQGLQFLFEYFSETQRNKGNFPGRFSGRQFSNSRSEMNVSTLELGDSALYLCASSFAGFREKLFFGSGTQLSVL.

The chain has TRBV27 and TRBJ2-1, with a weak D call TRBD1 (6 bases). The CDR3 runs 15 residues. Trimming cost V 4 bases and J 4 bases, with 14 bases left between them. In germline, CDR1 is MNHEY, CDR2 SMNVEV (reference sequence). The CDR3 loop is CASSSAGASYNEQFF. The CDR3, as DNA: TGTGCCAGCAGTTCCGCAGGGGCTTCGTACAATGAGCAGTTCTTC.

The chain joins TRBV2 to TRBJ1-1; the D gene is possibly TRBD1 (6 bases). CDR1 and CDR2 (germline): SNHLY, FYNNEI. Trimming took off 7 bases at V and 3 bases at J, with 15 bases between the two ends. This CDR3 has 14 residues. CDR3 in amino acids: CASTYRALYTEAFF. CDR3 DNA: TGTGCCAGCACATACAGGGCCCTCTACACTGAAGCTTTCTTT.

This clone was seen only a few times. The V gene is TRBV27, the J gene TRBJ2-1; weak D call: TRBD2 (5 bases). The CDR3 extends over 16 amino acids. The V end was cut by 4 bases, the J end by 8 bases, with 21 bases between. Germline V gene sequence: CDR1 MNHEY, CDR2 SMNVEV (reference sequence). The CDR3 here is CASSSTIAYGLHEQFF. For the CDR3, the DNA is TGTGCCAGCAGTTCAACTATAGCGTACGGGTTGCATGAGCAGTTCTTC.

The chain recombines TRBV21-1 with TRBJ2-2; the DNA was not compared with TRBD1, the D call given in the table. TRBV21-1 is designated a pseudogene. The CDR3 loop spans 16 amino acids. CDR3 bases: TGTGCCAGCAGCAATGCACTCAGGGGCCTAACCGGGGAGCTGTTTTTT. Amino acids: CASSNALRGLTGELFF.

V usage is TRBV28 and J usage is TRBJ2-7, with a tentative D call TRBD2 (6 bases). Per germline, CDR1 MDHEN and CDR2 SYDVKM. Trimming took 4 bases from V and 12 from J, leaving 22 bases between them. The CDR3 is 14 amino acids. In nucleotides, the CDR3 is TGTGCCAGCAGTTCGGGGGACGGCGGCTGGATGTGGTACTTC. It specifies CASSSGDGGWMWYF. Supplemented by reference TRBV28 and TRBJ2-7, the full variable domain reads DVKVTQSSRYLVKRTGEKVFLECVQDMDHENMFWYRQDPGLGLRLIYFSYDVKMKEKGDIPEGYSVSREKKERFSLILESASTNQTSMYLCASSSGDGGWMWYFGPGTRLTVT.

This clone was seen more than once but under ten times. The CDR3 spells CASSLFDSRTGELFF. The CDR3 DNA reads TGTGCCAGCAGCTTATTTGACAGTAGGACCGGGGAGCTGTTTTTT. This sequence joins TRBV7-8 and TRBJ2-2; D possibly corresponds to TRBD1 (5 bases). V was clipped by 2 bases and J by 5 bases, with 12 bases between them. CDR1 SGHVS and CDR2 FQNEAQ come from the germline V gene. This CDR3 region has 15 residues.

The genes are TRBV6-1 and TRBJ2-3; D possibly corresponds to TRBD2 (5 bases). Trimming took 2 bases from V and 6 from J, leaving 12 bases between them. This CDR3 is 14 amino acids long. Germline CDR1 and CDR2: MNHNS and SASEGT. Here the CDR3 DNA reads TGTGCCAGCAGTGAATCTCTAGCCAGGGATACGCAGTATTTT. Translation: CASSESLARDTQYF.

The sample holds a few counts of this clone. The chain carries TRBV9 and TRBJ2-2, with D hard to call. This CDR3 has 12 amino acids. Trimming took off 0 bases at V and 8 bases at J, with 5 bases between the two ends. CDR1 and CDR2 from the germline V gene are SGDLS and YYNGEE. DNA of the CDR3: TGTGCCAGCAGCGTAGTCAGGGGGGAGCTGTTTTTT. Encoded protein: CASSVVRGELFF.

Remarks on this clone: An end of the junction does not agree with germline; a read error may underlie this. The V and J genes are TRBV6-1 and TRBJ2-4; weak D call: TRBD1 (6 bases). Germline values: CDR1 MNHNS, CDR2 SASEGT. CDR3 length: 13 amino acids. Here the CDR3 reads CASSEDPGTLSHF. The CDR3 region has the DNA TGTGCCAGCAGTGAAGATCCCGGGACATTATCGCACTTC.

This clone has only a few counts. The gene calls are TRBV19 and TRBJ2-2, with TRBD1 matching over 9 bases. Trimming at V came to 5 bases and at J to 7 bases, leaving 8 bases not matched to a gene. The CDR3 is 15 amino acids. Germline V CDR1 and CDR2: LNHDA, SQIVND (reference sequence). The CDR3 reads CASSPSGQGGGELFF. CDR3 nucleotides: TGTGCCAGTAGTCCCTCGGGACAGGGAGGCGGGGAGCTGTTTTTT. The full variable domain, completed using reference TRBV19 and TRBJ2-2, is DGGITQSPKYLFRKEGQNVTLSCEQNLNHDAMYWYRQDPGQGLRLIYYSQIVNDFQKGDIAEGYSVSREKKESFPLTVTSAQKNPTAFYLCASSPSGQGGGELFFGEGSRLTVL.

This clone has only a few counts. The rearrangement links TRBV2 to TRBJ2-5; 8 positions agree with TRBD1. V shed 6 bases and J 4 bases; nucleotides not matched to a gene: 4. Germline V gene sequence: CDR1 SNHLY, CDR2 FYNNEI. The CDR3 is 13 residues long. The CDR3 region has the DNA TGTGCCAGCAGGACAGGGGCGGCAGAGACCCAGTACTTC. It translates to CASRTGAAETQYF. Together with reference TRBV2 and TRBJ2-5, the CDR3 gives the full variable domain: EPEVTQTPSHQVTQMGQEVILRCVPISNHLYFYWYRQILGQKVEFLVSFYNNEISEKSEIFDDQFSVERPDGSNFTLKIRSTKLEDSAMYFCASRTGAAETQYFGPGTRLLVL.

This chain uses TRBV19 with TRBJ2-3; D perhaps matches TRBD1 (6 bases). V lost 7 bases and J 4 bases, leaving 12 bases between the germline ends. The germline gives CDR1 LNHDA, CDR2 SQIVND (reference sequence). CDR3 size: 13 residues. The chain's CDR3 is CASNPTGSDTQYF. In DNA, the CDR3 is TGTGCCAGTAACCCAACAGGGTCAGATACGCAGTATTTT. Based on the CDR3 plus reference TRBV19 and TRBJ2-3, the full variable domain is DGGITQSPKYLFRKEGQNVTLSCEQNLNHDAMYWYRQDPGQGLRLIYYSQIVNDFQKGDIAEGYSVSREKKESFPLTVTSAQKNPTAFYLCASNPTGSDTQYFGPGTRLTVL.

The chain uses TRBV9 and TRBJ1-2; no definite D call. Trimming shortened V by 6 bases and J by 1 base, and 10 bases separated the two germline ends. This CDR3 spans 13 amino acids. CDR1 and CDR2 from the germline V gene are SGDLS and YYNGEE. The CDR3 loop reads CASTRVDNYGYTF. The CDR3 bases are TGTGCCAGCACTCGGGTCGATAACTATGGCTACACCTTC.

The chain joins TRBV29-1 to TRBJ1-1; 10 nucleotides agree with TRBD1. This CDR3 is built from 14 residues. CDR1 and CDR2 (germline): SQVTM, ANQGSEA. V trimming: 4 bases; J trimming: 4 bases; junction bases outside the gene matches: 6. The CDR3 here is CSVGQGALGTEAFF. Written as DNA, the CDR3 is TGCAGCGTTGGACAGGGGGCTTTGGGCACTGAAGCTTTCTTT.

This clone occurred a few times. The rearrangement links TRBV5-1 to TRBJ2-7; weak D call: TRBD2 (5 bases). This CDR3 contains 12 residues. CDR1 and CDR2 (germline): SGHRS, YFSETQ. Trimming shortened V by 2 bases and J by 7 bases, and 10 bases separated the two germline ends. The CDR3, as DNA: TGCGCCAGCAGCTTCGCTGAGCGGGAGCAGTACTTC. This encodes CASSFAEREQYF. The full variable domain, rest sourced from reference TRBV5-1 and TRBJ2-7, is KAGVTQTPRYLIKTRGQQVTLSCSPISGHRSVSWYQQTPGQGLQFLFEYFSETQRNKGNFPGRFSGRQFSNSRSEMNVSTLELGDSALYLCASSFAEREQYFGPGTRLTVT.

This clone was recorded a few times. The chain is built from TRBV5-4 and TRBJ2-5, with 10 nucleotides matching TRBD1. This CDR3 spans 15 amino acids. The V gene's germline CDR1 is SGHNT and CDR2 YYREEE (reference sequence). V gave up 4 bases and J gave up 3 bases; unmatched junction bases: 6. The CDR3 nucleotides read TGTGCCAGCAGCCCAGACAGGGGGCAGGAAGAGACCCAGTACTTC. It translates to CASSPDRGQEETQYF.

The J gene is TRBJ1-2, the V gene TRBV4-2; 7 bases fit TRBD1. Germline-derived CDR1 and CDR2 are LGHNA and YNFKEQ. This CDR3 has 13 residues. The trim removed 4 bases at V and 7 bases at J, leaving 6 bases unmatched. CDR3 DNA: TGTGCCAGCAGCCCAGACAGGGTACTTGGCTACACCTTC. Protein: CASSPDRVLGYTF.